The 14 T cell receptor beta chains below all came from one sample that was sequenced in a study of human T cells and chemical hapten exposure. Blood, whole and unfractionated, served as the source for total RNA extraction. TCRdb processed the 5' RACE reads anew with MiXCR; each CDR3 protein has one entry. The sample lists about 140,000 distinct CDR3 sequences, roughly 4.1% seen once, with 1.3% to 1.5% in the top ten. The source is a female donor in good health.

This clonotype was counted at least ten times. The rearrangement joins TRBV2 to TRBJ1-6; D is ambiguous. Germline lookup yields CDR1 SNHLY and CDR2 FYNNEI. The V and J ends lost 2 bases and 4 bases respectively, with 6 bases between them. CDR3 size: 14 residues. The CDR3 bases are TGTGCCAGCAGTGAAAGAGGTTATAATTCACCCCTCCACTTT. It specifies CASSERGYNSPLHF.

The chain links TRBV7-2 to TRBJ1-5, with D hard to call. Per germline, CDR1 SGHTA and CDR2 FQGNSA. The V and J ends lost 6 bases and 4 bases respectively, with 7 bases between them. This CDR3 region has 12 residues. This chain's CDR3 is CASSNTNQPQHF. CDR3 nucleotide sequence: TGTGCCAGCAGTAACACGAATCAGCCCCAGCATTTT.

This clonotype was seen many times. The CDR3 here is CASSRGLQEAEAFF. For the CDR3, the DNA is TGTGCCAGCAGCCGAGGTCTACAGGAGGCTGAAGCTTTCTTT. The rearrangement joins TRBV9 to TRBJ1-1, with D possibly TRBD1 on 5 matching bases. Germline V CDR1 and CDR2: SGDLS, YYNGEE. There are 14 residues in the CDR3. V was shortened by 4 bases and J by 6 bases, with 16 bases between the two germline ends.

Many counts were recorded for this clonotype. The CDR3 is CASSYKNSNQPQHF. The CDR3 nucleotides read TGTGCCAGCAGTTACAAGAATAGCAATCAGCCCCAGCATTTT. J is TRBJ1-5 and V is TRBV6-2 or TRBV6-3; D is unclear. The CDR3 spans 14 residues. Germline CDR1 is MNHEY and CDR2 is SVGEGT. The V end lost 2 bases, the J end lost 0 bases, and 5 bases lay between the germline ends.

This clonotype showed up many times. The gene calls are TRBV6-6 and TRBJ2-2, with D perhaps TRBD2 (5 bases). Trimming cost V 2 bases and J 3 bases, with 10 bases left between them. CDR1 and CDR2 from the germline V gene are MNHNY and SVGAGI (reference sequence). The CDR3 has 15 residues. As DNA, the CDR3 is TGTGCCAGCAGTTACAGGGCGGGTGACACCGGGGAGCTGTTTTTT. It encodes CASSYRAGDTGELFF.

Many counts were recorded for this clonotype. The chain employs TRBV11-2 and TRBJ1-6, with D possibly matching TRBD1 (5 bases). There are 14 residues in the CDR3. Looked up from germline, CDR1 is SGHAT and CDR2 is FQNNGV. The V end lost 3 bases, the J end lost 7 bases, and 10 bases lay between the germline ends. DNA for the CDR3: TGTGCCAGCAGCTTCCTATCAGGGAATTCACCCCTCCACTTT. This translates into CASSFLSGNSPLHF.

Many counts were recorded for this clonotype. The chain uses TRBV7-2 and TRBJ2-7; D not certain. Germline loops: CDR1 SGHTA, CDR2 FQGNSA. This CDR3 region has 11 residues. V lost 5 bases and J lost 2, with 4 bases in between. CDR3 sequence (DNA): TGTGCCAGCAGCCAAGCCTACGAGCAGTACTTC. This codes for CASSQAYEQYF. The whole variable domain, remainder taken from reference TRBV7-2 and TRBJ2-7, is GAGVSQSPSNKVTEKGKDVELRCDPISGHTALYWYRQSLGQGLEFLIYFQGNSAPDKSGLPSDRFSAERTGGSVSTLTIQRTQQEDSAVYLCASSQAYEQYFGPGTRLTVT.

The table lists this clonotype with many counts. This chain connects TRBV20-1 to TRBJ1-4; D is possibly TRBD1 (5 bases). The germline V gene encodes CDR1 DFQATT and CDR2 SNEGSKA (reference sequence). Trimming took 3 bases from V and 4 from J, leaving 9 bases between them. The CDR3 totals 13 residues. This CDR3 is CSARRGINEKLFF. CDR3 DNA: TGCAGTGCTAGGCGGGGGATTAATGAAAAACTGTTTTTT.

This clonotype was seen many times. This chain uses TRBV5-6 with TRBJ2-3, with TRBD2 matching 9 bases. CDR3 length equals 17 residues. V was pared by 0 bases and J by 2 bases, with 7 bases of the junction left unmatched. Germline V gives CDR1 SGHDT, CDR2 YYEEEE. The CDR3 loop is CASSLAQAGGTTDTQYF. CDR3 in DNA: TGTGCCAGCAGCTTGGCCCAGGCGGGGGGGACCACAGATACGCAGTATTTT. The variable domain in full, completed from reference TRBV5-6 and TRBJ2-3, reads DAGVTQSPTHLIKTRGQQVTLRCSPKSGHDTVSWYQQALGQGPQFIFQYYEEEERQRGNFPDRFSGHQFPNYSSELNVNALLLGDSALYLCASSLAQAGGTTDTQYFGPGTRLTVL.

This clonotype was seen many times. In nucleotides, the CDR3 is TGTGCCAGCAGTCGTTATCTAGCGGGGGGGCCAGATACGCAGTATTTT. Protein: CASSRYLAGGPDTQYF. The chain has TRBV27 and TRBJ2-3; 12 bases are a match to TRBD2. This CDR3 contains 16 residues. Germline values: CDR1 MNHEY, CDR2 SMNVEV (reference sequence). Trimming removed 5 bases from V and 4 bases from J; junction bases left unmatched: 7.

The sample holds many counts of this clonotype. The chain is built from TRBV9 and TRBJ2-5; 10 bases map to TRBD2. The CDR3 extends over 15 amino acids. The J segment lost 4 bases and the V segment lost 0 bases, leaving 3 bases of the junction unmatched. Germline values: CDR1 SGDLS, CDR2 YYNGEE. Here the CDR3 reads CASSVDASGGETQYF. The CDR3 nucleotides read TGTGCCAGCAGCGTAGACGCTAGCGGGGGAGAGACCCAGTACTTC.

A few counts support this clonotype. This chain joins TRBV7-3 and TRBJ1-1; D is unclear. The V gene's germline CDR1 is SGHTA and CDR2 FQGTGA. CDR3 length: 15 amino acids. Trimming shortened V by 1 base and J by 0 bases, and 9 bases separated the two germline ends. DNA for the CDR3: TGTGCCAGCAGCTTAAGGGCAATAATGAACACTGAAGCTTTCTTT. Its translation: CASSLRAIMNTEAFF.

The chain has TRBV7-2 and TRBJ1-5; TRBD1 is a possible D gene (5 bases). In germline, CDR1 is SGHTA, CDR2 FQGNSA. This CDR3 is built from 14 residues. V lost 2 bases and J lost 5, with 10 bases in between. The CDR3 nucleotides are TGTGCCAGCAGCTTACACGGGGGGGATCAGCCCCAGCATTTT. It yields the protein CASSLHGGDQPQHF.

The chain employs TRBV12-3 or TRBV12-4 and TRBJ1-5; D may be TRBD1 (5 bases). V shed 3 bases and J shed 0 bases, with 15 bases lying between them. This CDR3 comprises 17 residues. The CDR3 here is CASSLILGDYSNQPQHF. As DNA, the CDR3 is TGTGCCAGCAGTTTGATTCTAGGGGATTATAGCAATCAGCCCCAGCATTTT.